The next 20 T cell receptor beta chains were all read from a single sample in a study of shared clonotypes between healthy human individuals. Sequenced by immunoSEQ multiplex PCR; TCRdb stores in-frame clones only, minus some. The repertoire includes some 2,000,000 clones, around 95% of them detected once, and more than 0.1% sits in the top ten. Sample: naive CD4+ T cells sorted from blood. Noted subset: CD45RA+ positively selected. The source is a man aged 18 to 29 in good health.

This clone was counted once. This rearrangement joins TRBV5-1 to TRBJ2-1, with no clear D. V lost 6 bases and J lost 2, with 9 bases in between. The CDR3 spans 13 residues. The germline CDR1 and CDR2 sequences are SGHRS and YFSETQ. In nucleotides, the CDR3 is TGCGCCAGCACCCCTCCAACCTACAATGAGCAGTTCTTC. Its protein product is CASTPPTYNEQFF. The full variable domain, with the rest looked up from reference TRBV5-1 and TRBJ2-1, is KAGVTQTPRYLIKTRGQQVTLSCSPISGHRSVSWYQQTPGQGLQFLFEYFSETQRNKGNFPGRFSGRQFSNSRSEMNVSTLELGDSALYLCASTPPTYNEQFFGPGTRLTVL.

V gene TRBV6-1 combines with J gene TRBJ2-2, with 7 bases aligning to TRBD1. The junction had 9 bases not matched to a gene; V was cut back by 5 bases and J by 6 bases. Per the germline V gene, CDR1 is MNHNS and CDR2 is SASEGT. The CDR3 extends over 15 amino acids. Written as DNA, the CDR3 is TGTGCCAGCAGTCCCCAAACAGGGGTCCCCGGGGAGCTGTTTTTT. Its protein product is CASSPQTGVPGELFF.

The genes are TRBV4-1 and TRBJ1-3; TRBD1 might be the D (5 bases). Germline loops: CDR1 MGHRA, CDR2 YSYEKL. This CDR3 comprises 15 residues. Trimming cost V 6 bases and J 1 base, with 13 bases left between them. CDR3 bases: TGCGCCAGCAGTCACGAACGGGGGTCTGGAAACACCATATATTTT. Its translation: CASSHERGSGNTIYF.

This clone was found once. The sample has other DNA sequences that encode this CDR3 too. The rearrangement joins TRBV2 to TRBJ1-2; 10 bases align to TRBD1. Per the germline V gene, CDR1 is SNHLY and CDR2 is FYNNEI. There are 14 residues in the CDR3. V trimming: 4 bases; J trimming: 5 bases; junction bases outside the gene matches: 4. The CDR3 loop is CASSGQGAGYGYTF. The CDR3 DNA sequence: TGTGCCAGCAGTGGACAGGGGGCGGGGTATGGCTACACCTTC.

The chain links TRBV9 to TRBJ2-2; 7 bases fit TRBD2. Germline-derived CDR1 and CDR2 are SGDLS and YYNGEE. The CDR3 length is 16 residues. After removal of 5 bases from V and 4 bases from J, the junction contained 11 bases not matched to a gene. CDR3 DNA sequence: TGTGCCAGCAGTTTGGGGCGCGGGAGCGGCACCGGGGAGCTGTTTTTT. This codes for CASSLGRGSGTGELFF.

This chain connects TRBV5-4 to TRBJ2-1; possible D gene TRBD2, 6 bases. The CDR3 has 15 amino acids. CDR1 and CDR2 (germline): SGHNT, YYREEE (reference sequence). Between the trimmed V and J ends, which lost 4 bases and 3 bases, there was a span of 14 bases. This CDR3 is CASSVDRESYNEQFF. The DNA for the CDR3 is TGTGCCAGCAGCGTCGACCGGGAGAGCTACAATGAGCAGTTCTTC.

CDR3 residues: CASSSKTSGAYEQYF. The CDR3, as DNA: TGTGCCAGCAGCTCCAAGACTAGCGGAGCCTACGAGCAGTACTTC. The V call is TRBV5-4, the J call TRBJ2-7; 9 positions agree with TRBD2. This CDR3 has 15 amino acids. Germline CDR1 and CDR2: SGHNT and YYREEE (reference sequence). V dropped 3 bases and J dropped 2; count of bases not matched to a gene: 6. Variable domain in full (rest from reference TRBV5-4 and TRBJ2-7): ETGVTQSPTHLIKTRGQQVTLRCSSQSGHNTVSWYQQALGQGPQFIFQYYREEENGRGNFPPRFSGLQFPNYSSELNVNALELDDSALYLCASSSKTSGAYEQYFGPGTRLTVT.

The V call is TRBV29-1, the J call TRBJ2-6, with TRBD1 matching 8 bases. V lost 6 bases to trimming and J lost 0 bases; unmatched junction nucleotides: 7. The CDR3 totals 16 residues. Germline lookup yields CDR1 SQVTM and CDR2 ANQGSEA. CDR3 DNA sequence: TGCAGCGTACTGACAGGGGTTGGCTCTGGGGCCAACGTCCTGACTTTC. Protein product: CSVLTGVGSGANVLTF.

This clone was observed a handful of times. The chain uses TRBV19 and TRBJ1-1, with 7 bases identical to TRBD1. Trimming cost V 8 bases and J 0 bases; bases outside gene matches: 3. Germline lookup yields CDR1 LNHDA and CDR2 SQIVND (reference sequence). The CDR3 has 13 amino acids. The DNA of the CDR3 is TGTGCCAGTCAGGACAGGCTGAACACTGAAGCTTTCTTT. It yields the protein CASQDRLNTEAFF.

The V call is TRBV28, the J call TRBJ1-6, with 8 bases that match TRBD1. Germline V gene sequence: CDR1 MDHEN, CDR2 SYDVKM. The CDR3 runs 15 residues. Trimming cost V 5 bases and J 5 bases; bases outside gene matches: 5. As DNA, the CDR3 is TGTGCCAGCAGTCGGACAGGGTGGGATAATTCACCCCTCCACTTT. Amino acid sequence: CASSRTGWDNSPLHF.

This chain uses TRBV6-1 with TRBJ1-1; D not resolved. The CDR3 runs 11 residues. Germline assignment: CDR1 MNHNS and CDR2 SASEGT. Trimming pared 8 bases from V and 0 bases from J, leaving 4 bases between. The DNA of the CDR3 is TGTGCCAGCGGTATGAACACTGAAGCTTTCTTT. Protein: CASGMNTEAFF.

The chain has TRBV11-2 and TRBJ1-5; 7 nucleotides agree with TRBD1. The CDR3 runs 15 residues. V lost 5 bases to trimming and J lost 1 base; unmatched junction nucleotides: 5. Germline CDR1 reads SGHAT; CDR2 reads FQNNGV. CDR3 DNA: TGTGCCAGCAGCCCCGCAGGGGGGAGCAATCAGCCCCAGCATTTT. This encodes CASSPAGGSNQPQHF.

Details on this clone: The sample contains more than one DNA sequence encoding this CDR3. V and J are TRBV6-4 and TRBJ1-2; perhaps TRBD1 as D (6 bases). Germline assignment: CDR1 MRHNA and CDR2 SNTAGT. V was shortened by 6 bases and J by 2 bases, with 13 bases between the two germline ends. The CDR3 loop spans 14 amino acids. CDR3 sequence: CASSPTGTNYGYTF. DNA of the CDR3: TGTGCCAGCAGCCCTACAGGGACAAACTATGGCTACACCTTC.

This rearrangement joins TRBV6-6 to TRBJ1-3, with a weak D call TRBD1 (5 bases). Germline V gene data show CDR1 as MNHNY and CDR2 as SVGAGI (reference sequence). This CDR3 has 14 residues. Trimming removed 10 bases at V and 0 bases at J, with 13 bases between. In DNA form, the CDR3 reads TGTGCCACAGACAGTCCGGACTCTGGAAACACCATATATTTT. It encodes CATDSPDSGNTIYF.

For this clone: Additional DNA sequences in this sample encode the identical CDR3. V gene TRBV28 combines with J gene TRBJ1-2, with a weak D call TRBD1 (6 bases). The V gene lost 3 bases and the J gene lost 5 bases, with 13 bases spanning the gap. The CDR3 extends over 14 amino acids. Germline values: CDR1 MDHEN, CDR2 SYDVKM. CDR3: CASSFSGGGYGYTF. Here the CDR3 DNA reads TGTGCCAGCAGTTTCTCTGGGGGCGGATATGGCTACACCTTC.

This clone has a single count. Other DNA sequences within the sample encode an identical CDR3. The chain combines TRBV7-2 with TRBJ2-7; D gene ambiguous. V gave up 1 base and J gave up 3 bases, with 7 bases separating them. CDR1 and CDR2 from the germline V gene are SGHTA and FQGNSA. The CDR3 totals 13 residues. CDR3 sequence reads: CASSLVEGYEQYF. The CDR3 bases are TGTGCCAGCAGCTTAGTGGAAGGCTACGAGCAGTACTTC.

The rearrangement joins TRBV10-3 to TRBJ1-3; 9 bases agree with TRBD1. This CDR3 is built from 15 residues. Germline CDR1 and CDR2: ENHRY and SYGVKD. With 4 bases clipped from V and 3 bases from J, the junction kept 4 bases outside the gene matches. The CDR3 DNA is TGTGCCATCAGTGGAACAGGGGGCGATGGAAACACCATATATTTT. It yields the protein CAISGTGGDGNTIYF.

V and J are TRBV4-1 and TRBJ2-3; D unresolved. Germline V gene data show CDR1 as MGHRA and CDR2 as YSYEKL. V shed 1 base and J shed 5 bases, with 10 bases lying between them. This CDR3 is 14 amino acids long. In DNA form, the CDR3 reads TGCGCCAGCAGCCAAGGGCGAAACATAGATACGCAGTATTTT. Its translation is CASSQGRNIDTQYF.

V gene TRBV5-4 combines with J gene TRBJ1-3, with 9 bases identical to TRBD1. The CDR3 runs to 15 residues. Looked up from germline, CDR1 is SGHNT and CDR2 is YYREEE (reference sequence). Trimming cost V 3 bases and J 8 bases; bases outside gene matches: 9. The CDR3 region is CASSSGTGRTDTIYF. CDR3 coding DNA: TGTGCCAGCAGCTCGGGGACAGGGCGTACGGACACCATATATTTT.

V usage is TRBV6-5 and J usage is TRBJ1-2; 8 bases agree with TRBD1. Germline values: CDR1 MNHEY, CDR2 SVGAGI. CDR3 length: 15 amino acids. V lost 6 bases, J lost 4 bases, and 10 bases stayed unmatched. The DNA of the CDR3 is TGTGCCAGCAGCCGGACAGGGAGTATGGGCTATGGCTACACCTTC. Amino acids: CASSRTGSMGYGYTF.